This T cell receptor beta chain was identified during a study of blood T cell repertoires in COVID-19. In the authors' methods: Nucleated cell counts were estimated from reference gene primer amplification. Produced via immunoSEQ multiplex PCR; TCRdb's table is partial and in-frame only. V and J calls and clone size are as listed in that table; D and trimming were resolved from the DNA. The table lists about 320,000 clones, 80% to 90% of them singletons, with more than 8.5% in the top ten. This CDR3 is 13 amino acids long. Germline CDR1 SGHVS, CDR2 FNYEAQ. V was pared by 2 bases and J by 6 bases, with 10 bases between.

The chain employs TRBV7-6 and TRBJ1-2, with D perhaps TRBD1 (6 bases). The sequencing sample was made of PBMCs or T cells enriched from blood (not recorded which). This receptor was obtained from a woman under 30 who had recovered from COVID-19. The chain's CDR3 is CASSLSRGDGYTF. The CDR3 DNA sequence: TGTGCCAGCAGCTTATCCAGGGGTGATGGCTACACCTTC.